The 29 T cell receptor beta chains below come from one sample, sequenced in a study of graft-versus-host responses after intestinal transplantation. Investigators treated the graft tissue so that it released intraepithelial and lamina propria lymphocytes. Using immunoSEQ multiplex PCR, the repertoire was profiled, and TCRdb retains in-frame clones only, with some absent. The table shows around 8,400 clones, with 74% occurring only once. This specimen was ileum tissue, taken nearly 500 days after intestinal transplant. The receptor set was obtained from a human patient who received an intestinal transplant, so some T cells may come from the graft donor.

This sequence joins TRBV5-5 and TRBJ2-7; 10 bases are shared with TRBD1. V was clipped by 5 bases and J by 1 base; unmatched bases: 6. CDR3 length equals 15 residues. Germline V gene lookup returns CDR1 SGHKS and CDR2 YYEKEE (reference sequence). CDR3 region: CASRGGQGLSYEQYF. CDR3 coding DNA: TGTGCCAGCAGGGGGGGACAGGGGCTATCCTACGAGCAGTACTTC.

This clone was seen only a few times. The CDR3 region is CASSPVGHNEQFF. The CDR3 bases are TGCGCCAGCAGCCCGGTGGGGCACAATGAGCAGTTCTTC. The chain recombines TRBV5-1 with TRBJ2-1, with TRBD1 as a possible D gene (5 bases). V dropped 4 bases and J dropped 5 bases, with 10 bases sitting between them. The CDR3 runs 13 residues. Germline CDR1 SGHRS, CDR2 YFSETQ.

The chain joins TRBV19 to TRBJ2-4, with 14 bases identical to TRBD2. Germline V lookup: CDR1 LNHDA, CDR2 SQIVND (reference sequence). This CDR3 has 16 amino acids. The V and J ends lost 7 bases and 6 bases, in that order; junction bases with no gene match: 8. The CDR3 region is CASTPPGTSGRNIQYF. The DNA for the CDR3 is TGTGCCAGTACCCCGCCGGGGACTAGCGGGAGAAACATTCAGTACTTC.

This clone was counted a few times. Other DNA sequences of this sample code for an identical CDR3. This rearrangement joins TRBV5-4 to TRBJ2-2; D perhaps matches TRBD2 (7 bases). The CDR3 is made up of 16 amino acids. CDR1 is SGHNT and CDR2 is YYREEE in the germline V gene (reference sequence). V lost 0 bases to trimming and J lost 5 bases, with 14 bases between them. CDR3 DNA: TGTGCCAGCAGCTTGGGAGGGGGAGGGGTAACCGGGGAGCTGTTTTTT. It encodes CASSLGGGGVTGELFF.

The chain uses TRBV2 and TRBJ2-4; TRBD1 agrees at 7 bases. V lost 5 bases and J lost 7; bases outside the gene matches: 14. CDR3 length: 16 amino acids. Germline CDR1 SNHLY, CDR2 FYNNEI. The CDR3: CASSQPGQPLGNIQYF. Written as DNA, the CDR3 is TGTGCCAGCAGTCAACCGGGACAGCCTTTGGGGAACATTCAGTACTTC.

The chain uses TRBV19 and TRBJ1-2; D ambiguous. The V end lost 0 bases, the J end lost 7 bases, and 6 bases lay between the germline ends. Germline V gene sequence: CDR1 LNHDA, CDR2 SQIVND (reference sequence). CDR3 length equals 12 residues. Here the CDR3 DNA reads TGTGCCAGTAGTATAGAGGGTTTTGGCTACACCTTC. Translated, it gives CASSIEGFGYTF.

The table lists this clone with a count of one. The chain recombines TRBV6-5 with TRBJ2-5; D is perhaps TRBD1 or TRBD2 (5 bases each). CDR3 length: 14 residues. The germline gives CDR1 MNHEY, CDR2 SVGAGI. Trimming shortened V by 0 bases and J by 0 bases, and 5 bases separated the two germline ends. The CDR3 loop reads CASSYSGHQETQYF. For the CDR3, the DNA is TGTGCCAGCAGTTACTCGGGACACCAAGAGACCCAGTACTTC.

The genes are TRBV5-6 and TRBJ2-1, with 8 bases fitting TRBD2. The CDR3 is made up of 15 amino acids. CDR1 and CDR2 (germline): SGHDT, YYEEEE. Trimming took 0 bases from V and 8 from J; bases not matched to a gene: 7. Here the CDR3 reads CASSLDGLASDEQFF. The DNA for the CDR3 is TGTGCCAGCAGCTTGGACGGACTAGCTTCGGATGAGCAGTTCTTC. Looking up the rest from reference TRBV5-6 and TRBJ2-1 gives the full variable domain: DAGVTQSPTHLIKTRGQQVTLRCSPKSGHDTVSWYQQALGQGPQFIFQYYEEEERQRGNFPDRFSGHQFPNYSSELNVNALLLGDSALYLCASSLDGLASDEQFFGPGTRLTVL.

This rearrangement joins TRBV5-4 to TRBJ2-5, with 7 nucleotides matching TRBD1. Looked up from germline, CDR1 is SGHNT and CDR2 is YYREEE (reference sequence). This CDR3 comprises 14 residues. Trimming at V came to 4 bases and at J to 3 bases, leaving 6 bases not matched to a gene. CDR3 sequence reads: CASSPRDRKETQYF. In DNA, the CDR3 is TGTGCCAGCAGCCCCCGGGACAGAAAAGAGACCCAGTACTTC.

The gene calls are TRBV6-6 and TRBJ2-3, with 9 bases fitting TRBD2. Trimming removed 4 bases from V and 0 bases from J; junction bases left unmatched: 2. Germline V gives CDR1 MNHNY, CDR2 SVGAGI (reference sequence). This CDR3 region has 15 residues. The DNA for the CDR3 is TGTGCCAGCAGTTTTAGCGGGGGAAGCACAGATACGCAGTATTTT. Translated, it gives CASSFSGGSTDTQYF.

This clone was seen a few times. The chain couples TRBV14 to TRBJ2-3; 8 bases fit TRBD1. V was clipped by 4 bases and J by 4 bases; unmatched bases: 13. CDR3 length equals 17 residues. Germline V lookup: CDR1 SGHDN, CDR2 FVKESK. CDR3 nucleotide sequence: TGTGCCAGCAGCCCTAGACAGGGGCCTCGCTGGGCAGATACGCAGTATTTT. Amino acid sequence: CASSPRQGPRWADTQYF.

V and J are TRBV6-1 and TRBJ2-2, with D possibly matching TRBD1 (5 bases). The length of the CDR3 is 13 residues. Germline values: CDR1 MNHNS, CDR2 SASEGT. V dropped 7 bases and J dropped 4 bases, with 10 bases sitting between them. The CDR3 DNA is TGTGCCAGCAAAGGGCAGGGCACCGGGGAGCTGTTTTTT. Amino acid sequence: CASKGQGTGELFF.

This sequence joins TRBV12-5 and TRBJ2-7; no clear D gene. The CDR3 is 14 amino acids. Germline V gene sequence: CDR1 LGHNT, CDR2 FRNRAP. Trimming removed 1 base from V and 3 bases from J, with 10 bases in between. This CDR3 is CASGLGQSFYEQYF. The CDR3 DNA is TGTGCTAGTGGTTTGGGTCAGTCTTTCTACGAGCAGTACTTC.

This clone rates as large. The chain couples TRBV2 to TRBJ1-5; D uncertain. Germline CDR1 reads SNHLY; CDR2 reads FYNNEI. This CDR3 has 15 amino acids. Trimming stripped 2 bases from V and 7 bases from J, with 15 bases between. This CDR3 is CASSERRGSGQPQHF. The CDR3, as DNA: TGTGCCAGCAGTGAACGACGGGGAAGCGGCCAGCCCCAGCATTTT.

This clone was observed a handful of times. The CDR3 loop reads CASRRTGSTGELFF. The CDR3 DNA follows: TGTGCCAGTAGGCGGACAGGGAGTACCGGGGAGCTGTTTTTT. The V and J genes are TRBV19 and TRBJ2-2, with TRBD1 matching 8 bases. CDR1 is LNHDA, CDR2 SQIVND, per germline (reference sequence). This CDR3 is built from 14 residues. V lost 6 bases, J lost 5 bases, and 5 bases stayed unmatched.

The J gene is TRBJ2-7, the V gene TRBV19, with unresolved D. Germline values: CDR1 LNHDA, CDR2 SQIVND (reference sequence). V shed 3 bases and J shed 0 bases, with 9 bases lying between them. The CDR3 runs 14 residues. The CDR3: CASSIQRSSYEQYF. The CDR3 DNA follows: TGTGCCAGTAGTATTCAGAGGAGCTCCTACGAGCAGTACTTC.

J is TRBJ1-1 and V is TRBV18; D gene ambiguous. The CDR3 contains 15 residues. The V end lost 8 bases, the J end lost 0 bases, and 16 bases lay between the germline ends. The V gene's germline CDR1 is KGHSH and CDR2 LQKENI. CDR3 nucleotide sequence: TGTGCCAGCACCAAAAGTCAGGCTATGAACACTGAAGCTTTCTTT. It specifies CASTKSQAMNTEAFF. The full variable domain, rest sourced from reference TRBV18 and TRBJ1-1, is NAGVMQNPRHLVRRRGQEARLRCSPMKGHSHVYWYRQLPEEGLKFMVYLQKENIIDESGMPKERFSAEFPKEGPSILRIQQVVRGDSAAYFCASTKSQAMNTEAFFGQGTRLTVV.

V usage is TRBV4-2 and J usage is TRBJ2-3; TRBD2 matches 12 bases. The CDR3 totals 19 residues. In germline, CDR1 is LGHNA, CDR2 YNFKEQ. V dropped 1 base and J dropped 4; count of bases not matched to a gene: 12. In DNA, the CDR3 is TGTGCCAGCAGCCAAGCCCCCGCAGTAGCTAGCGGGAGGGCAGATACGCAGTATTTT. It specifies CASSQAPAVASGRADTQYF.

With regard to this clone: Distinct nucleotide sequences in the sample also encode this CDR3. The chain combines TRBV27 with TRBJ2-1; 9 positions agree with TRBD2. Germline V gene sequence: CDR1 MNHEY, CDR2 SMNVEV (reference sequence). Trimming removed 5 bases from V and 9 bases from J; junction bases left unmatched: 11. The CDR3 has 15 amino acids. The CDR3 here is CASSPYSGSGIEQFF. CDR3 coding DNA: TGTGCCAGCAGTCCTTATAGCGGGAGTGGTATTGAGCAGTTCTTC.

This clone was detected only a few times. The V and J genes are TRBV5-1 and TRBJ1-2, with 11 bases lining up with TRBD1. Germline trimming cut 3 bases from V and 3 bases from J; bases unmatched to any gene: 13. Germline CDR1 reads SGHRS; CDR2 reads YFSETQ. CDR3 length equals 18 residues. CDR3 DNA: TGCGCCAGCAGCTCTCCCGGGACAGGGGGGGGATCGGACTATGGCTACACCTTC. It codes for CASSSPGTGGGSDYGYTF.

This chain links TRBV5-1 with TRBJ1-6, with D perhaps TRBD1 (6 bases). The germline CDR1 and CDR2 sequences are SGHRS and YFSETQ. V shed 6 bases and J shed 5 bases, with 15 bases lying between them. The CDR3 totals 15 residues. This CDR3 reads CASTLGQTNNSPLHF. CDR3 coding DNA: TGCGCCAGCACCCTAGGACAGACAAATAATTCACCCCTCCACTTT.

The chain carries TRBV7-9 and TRBJ1-4, with 12 bases aligning to TRBD1. Germline V CDR1 and CDR2: SEHNR, FQNEAQ (reference sequence). The junction had 9 bases not matched to a gene; V was cut back by 5 bases and J by 11 bases. The CDR3 sequence is 15 residues long. DNA of the CDR3: TGTGCCAGCAGCCCGCTGGGGACAGGGGGCCTGAAACTGTTTTTT. Its protein is CASSPLGTGGLKLFF.

J is TRBJ2-2 and V is TRBV21-1; TRBD1 is taken as the D call from the table, unchecked against the DNA. TRBV21-1 is a pseudogene. The CDR3 covers 12 residues. The CDR3 DNA reads as TGTGCCAGCAGCGGCTGGACCGGGGAGCTGTTTTTT. Residues: CASSGWTGELFF.

The chain combines TRBV5-1 with TRBJ2-3; D perhaps matches TRBD1 (5 bases). The germline V and J ends were trimmed by 0 bases and 4 bases, with 9 bases remaining between them. From germline, CDR1 is SGHRS and CDR2 YFSETQ. The length of the CDR3 is 14 residues. The CDR3 here is CASSLGRVPDTQYF. The CDR3 nucleotides are TGCGCCAGCAGCTTGGGCAGGGTCCCAGATACGCAGTATTTT.

V is TRBV6-5 and J is TRBJ1-1; D perhaps matches TRBD1 (6 bases). The CDR3 has 11 amino acids. The V end lost 6 bases, the J end lost 4 bases, and 6 bases lay between the germline ends. CDR1 is MNHEY, CDR2 SVGAGI, per germline. DNA of the CDR3: TGTGCCAGCAGACAGGGCACTGAAGCTTTCTTT. It translates to CASRQGTEAFF.

V usage is TRBV15 and J usage is TRBJ2-3; D could derive from TRBD1 or TRBD2 (5 bases each). V gave up 3 bases and J gave up 4 bases, with 11 bases separating them. Germline CDR1 and CDR2: LNHNV and YYDKDF (reference sequence). The CDR3 covers 14 residues. Written as DNA, the CDR3 is TGTGCCACCAGCAGGGGGACCGAGGCAGATACGCAGTATTTT. This codes for CATSRGTEADTQYF. Filled out from reference TRBV15 and TRBJ2-3, the complete variable domain reads DAMVIQNPRYQVTQFGKPVTLSCSQTLNHNVMYWYQQKSSQAPKLLFHYYDKDFNNEADTPDNFQSRRPNTSFCFLDIRSPGLGDTAMYLCATSRGTEADTQYFGPGTRLTVL.

The J gene is TRBJ2-7, the V gene TRBV6-4; possible D gene TRBD2, 6 bases. The germline CDR1 and CDR2 sequences are MRHNA and SNTAGT. The CDR3 loop spans 13 amino acids. V was pared by 5 bases and J by 2 bases, with 10 bases between. CDR3 in DNA: TGTGCCAGCAGTAGGAGGGGCCCCTACGAGCAGTACTTC. This sequence encodes CASSRRGPYEQYF.

CDR3 amino acids: CASSEGTGPEQYF. The DNA of the CDR3 is TGTGCCAGCAGTGAAGGGACAGGGCCCGAGCAGTACTTC. The chain employs TRBV6-1 and TRBJ2-7, with 8 bases aligning to TRBD1. V shed 1 base and J 6 bases; nucleotides not matched to a gene: 2. This CDR3 has 13 amino acids. Germline CDR1 MNHNS, CDR2 SASEGT.

This clone has only a few counts. This chain joins TRBV7-9 and TRBJ1-1; 9 bases map to TRBD1. Per germline, CDR1 SEHNR and CDR2 FQNEAQ (reference sequence). The trim removed 4 bases at V and 8 bases at J, leaving 5 bases unmatched. This CDR3 has 13 residues. The CDR3 loop is CASSSYGQGEAFF. CDR3 DNA sequence: TGTGCCAGCAGCTCCTACGGACAGGGGGAAGCTTTCTTT.